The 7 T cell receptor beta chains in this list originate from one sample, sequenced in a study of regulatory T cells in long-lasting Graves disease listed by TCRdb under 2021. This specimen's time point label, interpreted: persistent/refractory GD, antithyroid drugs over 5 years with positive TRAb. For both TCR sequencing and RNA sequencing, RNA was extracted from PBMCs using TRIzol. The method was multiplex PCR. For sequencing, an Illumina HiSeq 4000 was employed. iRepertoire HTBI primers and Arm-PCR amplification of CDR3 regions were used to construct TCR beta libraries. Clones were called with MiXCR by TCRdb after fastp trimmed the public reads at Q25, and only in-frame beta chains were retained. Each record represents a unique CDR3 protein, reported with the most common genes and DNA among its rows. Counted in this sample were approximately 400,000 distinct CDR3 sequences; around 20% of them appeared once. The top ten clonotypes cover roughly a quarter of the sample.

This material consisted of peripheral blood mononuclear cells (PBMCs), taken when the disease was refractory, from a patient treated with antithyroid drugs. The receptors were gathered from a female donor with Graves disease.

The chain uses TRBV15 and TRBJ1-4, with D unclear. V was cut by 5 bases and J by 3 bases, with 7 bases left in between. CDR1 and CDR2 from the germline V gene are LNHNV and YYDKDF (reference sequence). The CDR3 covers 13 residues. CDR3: CATSLNANEKLFF. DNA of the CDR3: TGTGCCACCAGCTTAAATGCTAATGAAAAACTGTTTTTT.

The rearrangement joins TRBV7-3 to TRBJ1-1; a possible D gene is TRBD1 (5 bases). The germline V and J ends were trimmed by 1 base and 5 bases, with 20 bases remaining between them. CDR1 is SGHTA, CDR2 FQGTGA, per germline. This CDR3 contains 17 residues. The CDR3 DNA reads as TGTGCCAGCAGCTTAAGGGGGGGGTCCAAAGCCCAAACTGAAGCTTTCTTT. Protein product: CASSLRGGSKAQTEAFF.

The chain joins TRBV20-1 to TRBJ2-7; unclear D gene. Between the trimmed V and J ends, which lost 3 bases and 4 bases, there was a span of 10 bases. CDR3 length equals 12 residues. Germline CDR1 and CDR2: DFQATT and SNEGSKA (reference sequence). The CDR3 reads CSASTILYEQYF. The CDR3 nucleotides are TGCAGTGCTAGTACGATTTTGTACGAGCAGTACTTC.

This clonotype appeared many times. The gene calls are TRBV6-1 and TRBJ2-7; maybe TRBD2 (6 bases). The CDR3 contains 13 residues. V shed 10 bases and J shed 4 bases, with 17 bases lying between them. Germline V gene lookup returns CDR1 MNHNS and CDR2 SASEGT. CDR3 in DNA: TGTGCCACACGGAGGGGCAGGTTTTACGAGCAGTACTTC. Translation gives CATRRGRFYEQYF.

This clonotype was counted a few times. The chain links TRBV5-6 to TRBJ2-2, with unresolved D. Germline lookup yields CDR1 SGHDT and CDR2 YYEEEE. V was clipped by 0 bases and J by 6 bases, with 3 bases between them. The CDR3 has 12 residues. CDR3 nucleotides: TGTGCCAGCAGCTTGGTGTCCGGGGAGCTGTTTTTT. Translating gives CASSLVSGELFF.

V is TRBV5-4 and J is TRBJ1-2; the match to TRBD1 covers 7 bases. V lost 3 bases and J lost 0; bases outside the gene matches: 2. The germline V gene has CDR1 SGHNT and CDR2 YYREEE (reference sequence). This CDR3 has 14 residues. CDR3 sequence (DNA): TGTGCCAGCAGCTGGGACAGCTCTAACTATGGCTACACCTTC. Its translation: CASSWDSSNYGYTF.

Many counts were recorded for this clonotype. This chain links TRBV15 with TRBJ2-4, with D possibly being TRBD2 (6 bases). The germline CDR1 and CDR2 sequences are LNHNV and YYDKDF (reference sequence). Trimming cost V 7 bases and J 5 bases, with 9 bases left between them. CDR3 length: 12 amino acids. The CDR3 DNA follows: TGTGCCACCACCGGCGGGGAAAACATTCAGTACTTC. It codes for CATTGGENIQYF.